The next 21 T cell receptor beta chains were all read from a single sample in a study of blood T cell repertoires in COVID-19. The protocol was immunoSEQ multiplex PCR, while the TCRdb copy is restricted to in-frame clones and leaves out a portion. The data show roughly 280,000 clones, about nine tenths seen once. Sequencing was done on a sample of peripheral blood. Receptors originate from a woman in her forties or fifties who had recovered from COVID-19.

The rearrangement uses TRBV5-1 and TRBJ2-1, with TRBD2 matching 9 bases. The CDR3 runs 15 residues. The ends lost 0 bases at V and 6 bases at J; junction bases unmatched: 4. CDR1 SGHRS and CDR2 YFSETQ come from the germline V gene. CDR3 DNA sequence: TGCGCCAGCAGCTTGGTGGCGGGAGGGACCAATGAGCAGTTCTTC. Amino acid sequence: CASSLVAGGTNEQFF.

This chain joins TRBV11-2 and TRBJ2-7; possibly TRBD2 for D (7 bases). V lost 3 bases and J 1 base, leaving 10 bases between the germline ends. Germline CDR1 SGHAT, CDR2 FQNNGV. CDR3 length: 14 amino acids. This CDR3 is CASSLGGRSYEQYF. The CDR3 nucleotides are TGTGCCAGCAGCTTGGGGGGGCGATCCTACGAGCAGTACTTC. The whole variable domain, filled in from reference TRBV11-2 and TRBJ2-7, reads EAGVAQSPRYKIIEKRQSVAFWCNPISGHATLYWYQQILGQGPKLLIQFQNNGVVDDSQLPKDRFSAERLKGVDSTLKIQPAKLEDSAVYLCASSLGGRSYEQYFGPGTRLTVT.

The chain carries TRBV7-9 and TRBJ1-1, with D hard to call. Trimming shortened V by 5 bases and J by 0 bases, and 13 bases separated the two germline ends. The germline CDR1 and CDR2 sequences are SEHNR and FQNEAQ (reference sequence). The CDR3 covers 15 residues. The CDR3 DNA reads TGTGCCAGCAGCCTGGAGCCTCTACTGAACACTGAAGCTTTCTTT. It yields the protein CASSLEPLLNTEAFF.

The V gene is TRBV27, the J gene TRBJ1-1; possible D gene TRBD1, 5 bases. V dropped 4 bases and J dropped 10 bases, with 13 bases sitting between them. This CDR3 has 12 amino acids. CDR1 MNHEY and CDR2 SMNVEV come from the germline V gene (reference sequence). The CDR3 DNA reads as TGTGCCAGCAGTTCCGGCTACACAGGAGCTTTCTTT. It translates to CASSSGYTGAFF.

Written as DNA, the CDR3 is TGTGCCAGCAGCCAAGGGCCAAGGGGAAGGCAGCCCCAGCATTTT. Amino acids: CASSQGPRGRQPQHF. The chain is built from TRBV3-1 (or the pseudogene TRBV3-2) and TRBJ1-5, with D tentatively TRBD1 (5 bases). Per germline, CDR1 LGHDT and CDR2 YNNKEL (reference sequence). Trimming shortened V by 1 base and J by 7 bases, and 14 bases separated the two germline ends. The CDR3 has 15 amino acids.

The J gene is TRBJ1-1, the V gene TRBV12-5; 10 bases match TRBD1. Looked up from germline, CDR1 is LGHNT and CDR2 is FRNRAP. V trimming: 5 bases; J trimming: 3 bases; junction bases outside the gene matches: 3. The CDR3 totals 14 residues. The CDR3 spells CASGGTGVDTEAFF. The CDR3, as DNA: TGTGCTAGTGGTGGGACAGGGGTGGACACTGAAGCTTTCTTT.

The chain uses TRBV9 and TRBJ2-1; TRBD2 agrees at 8 bases. This CDR3 comprises 16 residues. Germline V CDR1 and CDR2: SGDLS, YYNGEE. Losses at the gene ends were 2 bases for V and 2 bases for J; bases not matched to a gene: 6. This CDR3 is CASSVGVAGTYNEQFF. In DNA form, the CDR3 reads TGTGCCAGCAGCGTGGGGGTAGCGGGGACCTACAATGAGCAGTTCTTC. Complete variable domain (other parts from reference TRBV9 and TRBJ2-1): DSGVTQTPKHLITATGQRVTLRCSPRSGDLSVYWYQQSLDQGLQFLIQYYNGEERAKGNILERFSAQQFPDLHSELNLSSLELGDSALYFCASSVGVAGTYNEQFFGPGTRLTVL.

The CDR3 protein is CASSWDGRGVNPEAFF. In DNA form, the CDR3 reads TGTGCCAGCAGTTGGGACGGCCGGGGGGTTAACCCTGAAGCTTTCTTT. V and J are TRBV6-2 or TRBV6-3 and TRBJ1-1; the D gene is possibly TRBD1 (5 bases). V lost 4 bases and J 6 bases, leaving 21 bases between the germline ends. The length of the CDR3 is 16 residues. Germline lookup yields CDR1 MNHEY and CDR2 SVGEGT.

The chain employs TRBV28 and TRBJ2-1, with 15 bases matching TRBD2. The CDR3 has 16 residues. J was trimmed by 7 bases and V by 4 bases; bases with no gene match: 5. Looked up from germline, CDR1 is MDHEN and CDR2 is SYDVKM. The CDR3 reads CASSSLGTSGRNEQFF. The CDR3 DNA reads as TGTGCCAGCAGTTCTCTCGGGACTAGCGGGAGGAATGAGCAGTTCTTC.

This chain connects TRBV27 to TRBJ1-6; D remains ambiguous. The CDR3 runs 15 residues. CDR1 MNHEY and CDR2 SMNVEV come from the germline V gene (reference sequence). Trimming stripped 6 bases from V and 1 base from J, with 10 bases between. The CDR3: CASSLARSYNSPLHF. CDR3 DNA sequence: TGTGCCAGCAGCTTAGCCAGGTCCTATAATTCACCCCTCCACTTT.

V gene TRBV5-4 combines with J gene TRBJ2-3, with D hard to call. CDR1 is SGHNT, CDR2 YYREEE, per germline (reference sequence). With 4 bases removed from V and 4 bases from J, the gap between germline ends came to 10 bases. CDR3 length: 13 amino acids. CDR3 sequence (DNA): TGTGCCAGCAGCCTGAGCTTGCCAGATACGCAGTATTTT. This codes for CASSLSLPDTQYF.

This rearrangement joins TRBV9 to TRBJ2-7; a weak D match, TRBD2 (6 bases). Germline values: CDR1 SGDLS, CDR2 YYNGEE. Trimming removed 0 bases at V and 6 bases at J, with 22 bases between. The CDR3 is 17 amino acids. CDR3 region: CASSVDLPGARLGEQYF. The CDR3 nucleotides read TGTGCCAGCAGCGTAGATCTGCCGGGAGCCAGGCTGGGCGAGCAGTACTTC.

CDR3 residues: CASSVGRELAGDTQYF. The CDR3 bases are TGTGCCAGCAGCGTAGGGCGGGAACTAGCAGGAGATACGCAGTATTTT. This chain links TRBV9 with TRBJ2-3; TRBD2 might be the D (6 bases). V gave up 0 bases and J gave up 5 bases, with 16 bases separating them. The CDR3 extends over 16 amino acids. Germline assignment: CDR1 SGDLS and CDR2 YYNGEE.

The chain recombines TRBV7-6 with TRBJ1-2, with TRBD1 identical over 7 bases. The CDR3 runs 15 residues. Germline loops: CDR1 SGHVS, CDR2 FNYEAQ. V dropped 6 bases and J dropped 4; count of bases not matched to a gene: 11. CDR3 residues: CASSMNRGGGYGYTF. In DNA, the CDR3 is TGTGCCAGCAGTATGAACAGGGGAGGTGGCTATGGCTACACCTTC. The full variable domain, rest sourced from reference TRBV7-6 and TRBJ1-2, is GAGVSQSPRYKVTKRGQDVALRCDPISGHVSLYWYRQALGQGPEFLTYFNYEAQQDKSGLPNDRFSAERPEGSISTLTIQRTEQRDSAMYRCASSMNRGGGYGYTFGSGTRLTVV.

The J gene is TRBJ1-2, the V gene TRBV2, with D possibly being TRBD1 (5 bases). Germline CDR1 and CDR2: SNHLY and FYNNEI. This CDR3 contains 15 residues. The V gene lost 8 bases and the J gene lost 5 bases, with 21 bases spanning the gap. CDR3 coding DNA: TGTGCCAGCGAATCCGGGGGTTTGGGTGATTATGGCTACACCTTC. Protein sequence: CASESGGLGDYGYTF.

V is TRBV7-2 and J is TRBJ1-2; 7 bases line up with TRBD1. The CDR3 spans 14 residues. Germline V gene sequence: CDR1 SGHTA, CDR2 FQGNSA. V trimming: 1 base; J trimming: 3 bases; junction bases outside the gene matches: 2. CDR3 nucleotides: TGTGCCAGCAGCTTAGACAGGGGCGACTATGGCTACACCTTC. Protein product: CASSLDRGDYGYTF.

A single count supports this clone. This chain links TRBV5-1 with TRBJ2-7; 9 bases are a match to TRBD1. This CDR3 has 14 residues. V lost 5 bases and J lost 7; bases outside the gene matches: 10. Germline V gene data show CDR1 as SGHRS and CDR2 as YFSETQ. The CDR3 reads CASSRDRAHGEQYF. CDR3 nucleotides: TGCGCCAGCAGTCGGGACAGGGCTCATGGGGAGCAGTACTTC.

The chain carries TRBV29-1 and TRBJ1-5; tentative D call: TRBD1 (6 bases). Germline CDR1 is SQVTM and CDR2 is ANQGSEA. The CDR3 contains 13 residues. Trimming left V 7 bases short and J 1 base short, with 11 bases between. The CDR3 loop reads CSARTVSNQPQHF. The CDR3 DNA reads TGCAGCGCCAGGACAGTGAGCAATCAGCCCCAGCATTTT.

The chain couples TRBV5-1 to TRBJ2-1; tentatively, D is TRBD1 (6 bases). This CDR3 spans 16 amino acids. Looked up from germline, CDR1 is SGHRS and CDR2 is YFSETQ. V was cut by 0 bases and J by 2 bases, with 12 bases left in between. The CDR3 loop is CASSLGTVSAYNEQFF. In DNA, the CDR3 is TGCGCCAGCAGCTTGGGGACAGTTAGCGCCTACAATGAGCAGTTCTTC.

This CDR3 is CASSRERDTEAFF. The CDR3 DNA sequence: TGTGCCAGCAGTCGGGAGAGGGACACTGAAGCTTTCTTT. J is TRBJ1-1 and V is TRBV6-5; D gene unclear. The germline gives CDR1 MNHEY, CDR2 SVGAGI. The CDR3 consists of 13 residues. Trimming removed 5 bases from V and 3 bases from J, with 10 bases in between.

The chain joins TRBV9 to TRBJ2-3, with D possibly being TRBD1 (5 bases). Germline lookup yields CDR1 SGDLS and CDR2 YYNGEE. The CDR3 covers 14 residues. The V end lost 1 base, the J end lost 6 bases, and 12 bases lay between the germline ends. CDR3 protein: CASSVRQGWDTQYF. CDR3 DNA sequence: TGTGCCAGCAGCGTACGGCAGGGATGGGATACGCAGTATTTT.